This is a list of T cell receptor beta chains from one sample in a study of blood T cell repertoires in COVID-19. Sequenced by immunoSEQ multiplex PCR; TCRdb stores in-frame clones only, minus some. This sample has around 250,000 clones, with about four fifths found just once. Specimen: peripheral blood. The receptors here all came from a man younger than 45 who had recovered from COVID-19. Each CDR3 is given with its conserved first and last residue. A D gene is named only where the DNA matches it firmly. Clone size is shown for a subset of rows, as once, few, many or a class of expanded clone.

V gene	J gene	D gene	clone size	CDR3 DNA	CDR3 protein
TRBV6-5	TRBJ1-3	TRBD1	-	TGTGCCAGCAGCAGAACAGGGGGCGGTGGAAACACCATATATTTT	CASSRTGGGGNTIYF
TRBV19	TRBJ2-7	TRBD2	-	TGTGCCAGTAGTACGCTAGCGGGGGGAATCGGGCAGTACTTC	CASSTLAGGIGQYF
TRBV24-1	TRBJ1-6	-	-	TGTGCCACCCTGGGAGGATTGGAGAACTCACCCCTCCACTTT	CATLGGLENSPLHF
TRBV10-3	TRBJ2-5	TRBD1	-	TGTGCCATCAGTGGGGGAGGACAGGGCGAAGAGACCCAGTACTTC	CAISGGGQGEETQYF
TRBV11-3	TRBJ2-1	TRBD2	-	TGTGCCAGCAGCTCAAACCGCGGCAGCGGGGGGGCAGATGAGCAGTTCTTC	CASSSNRGSGGADEQFF
TRBV11-3	TRBJ2-2	TRBD1	few	TGTGCCAGCAGCACGAGACAGGGCTACACCGGGGAGCTGTTTTTT	CASSTRQGYTGELFF
TRBV7-8	TRBJ2-3	TRBD2	-	TGTGCCAGCAGCCGTAGCGGGGCGGACACAGATACGCAGTATTTT	CASSRSGADTDTQYF
TRBV5-1	TRBJ2-3	TRBD1	-	TGCGCCAGCAGCTTGGCCGGGACAGGGACAGATACGCAGTATTTT	CASSLAGTGTDTQYF
TRBV5-1	TRBJ1-4	TRBD1	-	TGCGCCAGCAGCTCGACAGGGAACTATAATGAAAAACTGTTTTTT	CASSSTGNYNEKLFF
TRBV2	TRBJ1-6	TRBD1	-	TGTGCCAGCACGGGACAGGGCGCCTCACCCCTCCACTTT	CASTGQGASPLHF
TRBV5-1	TRBJ1-1	TRBD1	-	TGCGCCAGCAGCTTGGGACGGTTAAGGGGGCGCTTCGCTGAAGCTTTCTTT	CASSLGRLRGRFAEAFF
TRBV7-2	TRBJ1-6	-	-	TGTGCCAGCAGCCCCGGACAGAAATTCTCCTATAATTCACCCCTCCACTTT	CASSPGQKFSYNSPLHF
TRBV2	TRBJ2-1	TRBD2	-	TGTGCCAGCAGTGAAGGTTTTCTAGCGGGGGGCGAAGGTTCCTACAATGAGCAGTTCTTC	CASSEGFLAGGEGSYNEQFF
TRBV7-3	TRBJ2-3	TRBD2	-	TGTGCCAGCAGCCCTACTAGCGGGGGCGCAGATACGCAGTATTTT	CASSPTSGGADTQYF